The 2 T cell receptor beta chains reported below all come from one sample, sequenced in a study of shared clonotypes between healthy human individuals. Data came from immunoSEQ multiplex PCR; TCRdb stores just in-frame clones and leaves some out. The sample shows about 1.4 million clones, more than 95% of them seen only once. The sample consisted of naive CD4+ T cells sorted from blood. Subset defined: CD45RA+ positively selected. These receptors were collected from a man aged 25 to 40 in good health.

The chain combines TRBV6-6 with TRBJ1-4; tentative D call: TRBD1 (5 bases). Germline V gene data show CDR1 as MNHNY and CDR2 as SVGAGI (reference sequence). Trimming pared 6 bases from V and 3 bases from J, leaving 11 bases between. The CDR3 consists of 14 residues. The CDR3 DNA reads TGTGCCAGCAGAGAACTGGGGGCTAATGAAAAACTGTTTTTT. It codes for CASRELGANEKLFF.

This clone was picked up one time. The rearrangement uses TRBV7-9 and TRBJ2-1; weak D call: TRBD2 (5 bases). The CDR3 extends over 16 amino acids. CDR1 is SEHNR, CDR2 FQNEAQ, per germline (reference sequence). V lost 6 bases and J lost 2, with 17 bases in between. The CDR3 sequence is CASRVREPEAYNEQFF. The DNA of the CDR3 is TGTGCCAGCAGAGTCCGGGAACCCGAGGCCTACAATGAGCAGTTCTTC.